Listed here are 27 T cell receptor beta chains from one sample, sequenced in a study of blood T cell repertoires in COVID-19. TCRdb keeps only in-frame clones here, not all; method: immunoSEQ multiplex PCR. The sample has about 410,000 clones, about 90% seen once. The sample comprised PBMCs or T cells enriched from blood (not recorded which). The receptors were gathered from a man between 18 and 29 years old who had recovered from COVID-19.

This clone was observed once. V usage is TRBV7-9 and J usage is TRBJ1-1; no clear D. This CDR3 spans 12 amino acids. V was shortened by 3 bases and J by 6 bases, with 8 bases between the two germline ends. Germline V gives CDR1 SEHNR, CDR2 FQNEAQ (reference sequence). DNA of the CDR3: TGTGCCAGCAGCTTGGCCTGGTCTGAAGCTTTCTTT. Translation gives CASSLAWSEAFF.

The chain employs TRBV2 and TRBJ1-2; no clear D gene. Trimming removed 5 bases at V and 4 bases at J, with 8 bases between. CDR3 length equals 12 residues. CDR1 and CDR2 from the germline V gene are SNHLY and FYNNEI. The DNA of the CDR3 is TGTGCCAGCAGTACCACTCCCTATGGCTACACCTTC. Translated, it gives CASSTTPYGYTF.

The chain has TRBV21-1 and TRBJ2-2; the D call TRBD2 from the table was never checked on the DNA. TRBV21-1 is an annotated pseudogene. This CDR3 has 16 amino acids. Here the CDR3 DNA reads TGTGCCAGCAGCAAATGCCGGGGGAGTGGCACCGGGGAGCTGTTTTTT. This codes for CASSKCRGSGTGELFF.

This clone was seen once. The genes are TRBV9 and TRBJ1-2, with D possibly TRBD1 on 5 matching bases. In germline, CDR1 is SGDLS, CDR2 YYNGEE. This CDR3 spans 14 amino acids. The V and J ends lost 4 bases and 4 bases respectively, with 14 bases between them. CDR3 residues: CASSPDSSPYGYTF. The DNA for the CDR3 is TGTGCCAGCAGCCCTGACAGCTCTCCCTATGGCTACACCTTC.

The genes are TRBV3-1 (or the pseudogene TRBV3-2) and TRBJ2-1; D not certain. Per the germline V gene, CDR1 is LGHDT and CDR2 is YNNKEL (reference sequence). CDR3 length equals 12 residues. V was trimmed by 3 bases and J by 10 bases, leaving 10 bases between them. The CDR3 is CASSQASIEQFF. Here the CDR3 DNA reads TGTGCCAGCAGCCAGGCCTCGATAGAGCAGTTCTTC.

The chain uses TRBV11-2 and TRBJ2-2; a weak D match, TRBD1 (6 bases). V lost 4 bases and J lost 6, with 9 bases in between. This CDR3 contains 13 residues. The germline CDR1 and CDR2 sequences are SGHAT and FQNNGV. CDR3 protein: CASSSDRSGELFF. The DNA of the CDR3 is TGTGCCAGCAGCTCGGACAGATCCGGGGAGCTGTTTTTT.

This chain uses TRBV5-1 with TRBJ2-1; TRBD2 is a possible D gene (6 bases). In germline, CDR1 is SGHRS, CDR2 YFSETQ. The CDR3 runs to 16 residues. The V end was cut by 4 bases, the J end by 4 bases, with 18 bases between. The CDR3 spells CASSPPSGVGYNEQFF. CDR3 DNA sequence: TGCGCCAGCAGCCCCCCCTCGGGAGTTGGGTACAATGAGCAGTTCTTC.

The gene calls are TRBV24-1 and TRBJ1-4; D not certain. V dropped 9 bases and J dropped 7 bases, with 8 bases sitting between them. The CDR3 loop spans 11 amino acids. Germline loops: CDR1 KGHDR, CDR2 SFDVKD. This CDR3 is CATGGSEKLFF. In DNA form, the CDR3 reads TGTGCCACCGGTGGGAGTGAAAAACTGTTTTTT.

V gene TRBV5-4 combines with J gene TRBJ2-2; 10 positions agree with TRBD1. The CDR3 sequence is 16 residues long. Germline CDR1 and CDR2: SGHNT and YYREEE (reference sequence). The V gene end was trimmed by 1 base and the J gene end by 4 bases; junction bases not matched to a gene: 4. CDR3 region: CASSLSGTGVTGELFF. CDR3 nucleotides: TGTGCCAGCAGCTTGAGTGGGACAGGGGTCACCGGGGAGCTGTTTTTT.

The chain carries TRBV28 and TRBJ1-2; 9 nucleotides match TRBD1. Germline V CDR1 and CDR2: MDHEN, SYDVKM. The CDR3 contains 18 residues. Trimming at V came to 8 bases and at J to 5 bases, leaving 21 bases not matched to a gene. The CDR3, as DNA: TGTGCCAGCCGTCCAATAAAATACAGGGGGCATTTAGGGTATGGCTACACCTTC. Its translation is CASRPIKYRGHLGYGYTF.

CDR3 bases: TGTGCTAGTGGTTCTAGCAGTAGCACAGATACGCAGTATTTT. Translation: CASGSSSSTDTQYF. The chain is built from TRBV12-5 and TRBJ2-3, with D tentatively TRBD2 (5 bases). The CDR3 runs 14 residues. Germline CDR1 LGHNT, CDR2 FRNRAP. V gave up 4 bases and J gave up 0 bases, with 8 bases separating them. The full variable domain, rest sourced from reference TRBV12-5 and TRBJ2-3, is DARVTQTPRHKVTEMGQEVTMRCQPILGHNTVFWYRQTMMQGLELLAYFRNRAPLDDSGMPKDRFSAEMPDATLATLKIQPSEPRDSAVYFCASGSSSSTDTQYFGPGTRLTVL.

The chain combines TRBV7-2 with TRBJ2-7, with a tentative D call TRBD2 (6 bases). Per the germline V gene, CDR1 is SGHTA and CDR2 is FQGNSA. V lost 0 bases and J lost 6, with 12 bases in between. CDR3 length: 14 amino acids. CDR3 in DNA: TGTGCCAGCAGCTTAGCGCTCGGGGGAGGCGAGCAGTACTTC. Its protein is CASSLALGGGEQYF.

The J gene is TRBJ1-3, the V gene TRBV4-1; tentative D call: TRBD1 (5 bases). Germline CDR1 MGHRA, CDR2 YSYEKL. V was clipped by 2 bases and J by 0 bases, with 8 bases between them. The CDR3 has 15 residues. In DNA form, the CDR3 reads TGCGCCAGCAGCCAATTGGGGCTCTCTGGAAACACCATATATTTT. Amino acids: CASSQLGLSGNTIYF.

The V and J genes are TRBV28 and TRBJ1-1, with D perhaps matching TRBD1 (5 bases). Trimming took off 2 bases at V and 11 bases at J, with 15 bases between the two ends. Germline V gene lookup returns CDR1 MDHEN and CDR2 SYDVKM. The CDR3 is 13 residues long. DNA of the CDR3: TGTGCCAGCAGTTTAAAGGGTCCTCCAGGGGCTTTCTTT. Translating it yields CASSLKGPPGAFF. The variable domain in full, completed from reference TRBV28 and TRBJ1-1, reads DVKVTQSSRYLVKRTGEKVFLECVQDMDHENMFWYRQDPGLGLRLIYFSYDVKMKEKGDIPEGYSVSREKKERFSLILESASTNQTSMYLCASSLKGPPGAFFGQGTRLTVV.

CDR3 bases: TGTGCCAGCAGCGAACAGGGTGAGCAGTACTTC. Protein: CASSEQGEQYF. The V and J genes are TRBV7-9 and TRBJ2-7; D possibly corresponds to TRBD1 (6 bases). The CDR3 has 11 amino acids. V was shortened by 5 bases and J by 7 bases, with 9 bases between the two germline ends. Germline CDR1 reads SEHNR; CDR2 reads FQNEAQ (reference sequence).

This chain links TRBV21-1 with TRBJ2-7; the D call TRBD2 from the table was never checked on the DNA. TRBV21-1 is flagged as a pseudogene. The CDR3 loop spans 15 amino acids. CDR3 DNA: TGTGCCAGCAGCAAAAAAAACCGGAGCTCCTACGAGCAGTACTTC. It translates to CASSKKNRSSYEQYF.

The genes are TRBV11-2 and TRBJ1-1, with 7 bases that match TRBD1. The V gene's germline CDR1 is SGHAT and CDR2 FQNNGV. The CDR3 contains 14 residues. Trimming took 5 bases from V and 1 from J; bases not matched to a gene: 4. The CDR3 sequence is CASSTRQGNTEAFF. The CDR3 bases are TGTGCCAGCAGCACCCGACAGGGGAACACTGAAGCTTTCTTT.

The gene calls are TRBV7-9 and TRBJ1-4; 7 bases line up with TRBD1. J lost 3 bases, V lost 2 bases, and 3 bases had no gene match. This CDR3 spans 15 amino acids. Germline assignment: CDR1 SEHNR and CDR2 FQNEAQ (reference sequence). CDR3 protein: CASSLKGQSNEKLFF. The CDR3 DNA sequence: TGTGCCAGCAGCTTAAAGGGACAGTCTAATGAAAAACTGTTTTTT.

V usage is TRBV2 and J usage is TRBJ1-2; D gene unclear. Trimming took 1 base from V and 2 from J, leaving 2 bases between them. The CDR3 is 12 residues long. In germline, CDR1 is SNHLY, CDR2 FYNNEI. As DNA, the CDR3 is TGTGCCAGCAGTGAAGTAAACTATGGCTACACCTTC. It encodes CASSEVNYGYTF.

The chain employs TRBV7-9 and TRBJ2-1; 7 positions match TRBD2. The CDR3 has 16 amino acids. With V trimmed by 5 bases and J by 5 bases, 12 bases remained unmatched. Per the germline V gene, CDR1 is SEHNR and CDR2 is FQNEAQ (reference sequence). The CDR3 loop reads CASSAPEAGENNEQFF. The DNA for the CDR3 is TGTGCCAGCAGCGCCCCTGAGGCGGGGGAAAACAATGAGCAGTTCTTC.

The V and J genes are TRBV7-2 and TRBJ2-7, with D tentatively TRBD2 (5 bases). Germline-derived CDR1 and CDR2 are SGHTA and FQGNSA. This CDR3 has 14 residues. Trimming took off 7 bases at V and 0 bases at J, with 13 bases between the two ends. The CDR3 sequence: CASKSGISSYEQYF. CDR3 DNA: TGTGCCAGCAAGAGCGGTATTAGCTCCTACGAGCAGTACTTC.

The CDR3, as DNA: TGTGCCAGCTCAGAAACAGGCGCAGGCAGGAACGAGCAGTACTTC. This gives the protein CASSETGAGRNEQYF. The chain joins TRBV18 to TRBJ2-7, with D possibly TRBD1 on 5 matching bases. The CDR3 totals 15 residues. Germline CDR1 KGHSH, CDR2 LQKENI. Between the trimmed V and J ends, which lost 5 bases and 5 bases, there was a span of 19 bases.

The J gene is TRBJ1-6, the V gene TRBV5-1; 7 positions agree with TRBD1. The CDR3 extends over 18 amino acids. The junction had 14 bases not matched to a gene; V was cut back by 4 bases and J by 4 bases. Germline CDR1 reads SGHRS; CDR2 reads YFSETQ. The CDR3, as DNA: TGCGCCAGCAGCCCCACAAACCTCAGACAGGGATATAATTCACCCCTCCACTTT. It encodes CASSPTNLRQGYNSPLHF.

The chain recombines TRBV7-9 with TRBJ1-1; 9 bases match TRBD1. The CDR3 is 15 residues long. From germline, CDR1 is SEHNR and CDR2 FQNEAQ (reference sequence). V shed 5 bases, J shed 4 bases, and the junction held 8 bases outside the gene matches. This chain's CDR3 is CASSPGTGFTTEAFF. CDR3 sequence (DNA): TGTGCCAGCAGCCCCGGGACAGGGTTTACCACTGAAGCTTTCTTT. Supplemented by reference TRBV7-9 and TRBJ1-1, the full variable domain reads DTGVSQNPRHKITKRGQNVTFRCDPISEHNRLYWYRQTLGQGPEFLTYFQNEAQLEKSRLLSDRFSAERPKGSFSTLEIQRTEQGDSAMYLCASSPGTGFTTEAFFGQGTRLTVV.

The rearrangement joins TRBV3-1 (or the pseudogene TRBV3-2) to TRBJ1-1; D possibly corresponds to TRBD1 (5 bases). Germline loops: CDR1 LGHDT, CDR2 YNNKEL (reference sequence). V dropped 4 bases and J dropped 4 bases, with 19 bases sitting between them. The CDR3 has 16 residues. In DNA form, the CDR3 reads TGTGCCAGCAGCCCCAGGGTAGGGGTAGGAAGCACTGAAGCTTTCTTT. This encodes CASSPRVGVGSTEAFF.

The chain combines TRBV11-2 with TRBJ1-4; D ambiguous. Trimming took off 3 bases at V and 5 bases at J, with 13 bases between the two ends. The CDR3 is 15 amino acids. Germline assignment: CDR1 SGHAT and CDR2 FQNNGV. The CDR3 sequence is CASSFSNSLNEKLFF. As DNA, the CDR3 is TGTGCCAGCAGCTTTAGTAACTCCCTAAATGAAAAACTGTTTTTT.

J is TRBJ1-3 and V is TRBV19; D unresolved. CDR3 length: 12 amino acids. Trimming shortened V by 7 bases and J by 4 bases, and 8 bases separated the two germline ends. The V gene's germline CDR1 is LNHDA and CDR2 SQIVND (reference sequence). The DNA for the CDR3 is TGTGCCAGTACCCCCTCGGGAAACACCATATATTTT. It translates to CASTPSGNTIYF.